These 12 T cell receptor beta chains came from one sample sequenced in a study of regulatory T cells in long-lasting Graves disease. The TCR beta library used iRepertoire HTBI primers with Arm-PCR amplification of CDR3. TCRdb recomputed calls from the multiplex PCR reads with MiXCR, one row per CDR3 protein. Of 400,000 to 450,000 distinct CDR3 sequences in the sample, under 15% were seen once. Sample time point: newly diagnosed GD, antithyroid drugs for less than 3 months. RNA from PBMCs was the source of the TCR library. The same data also went into a second study, on T cells in Graves' hyperthyroidism and ophthalmopathy.

This sample comprised peripheral blood mononuclear cells (PBMCs), obtained at new diagnosis, from a patient treated with antithyroid drugs. All receptors come from a woman in her 30s with Graves disease.

J is TRBJ2-7 and V is TRBV7-8; 11 nucleotides match TRBD2. The germline gives CDR1 SGHVS, CDR2 FQNEAQ. With 3 bases clipped from V and 1 base from J, the junction kept 5 bases outside the gene matches. The CDR3 contains 16 residues. This chain's CDR3 is CASSFKRTSGSYEQYF. In DNA, the CDR3 is TGTGCCAGCAGCTTCAAGCGGACTAGCGGGTCCTACGAGCAGTACTTC.

The sample holds many counts of this clonotype. V usage is TRBV6-4 and J usage is TRBJ1-2, with 7 bases aligning to TRBD1. Germline CDR1 MRHNA, CDR2 SNTAGT. This CDR3 is 16 amino acids long. The J segment lost 1 base and the V segment lost 3 bases, leaving 8 bases of the junction unmatched. The CDR3 DNA is TGTGCCAGCAGTGAAGGGACAGTTGGGGATAACTATGGCTACACCTTC. It is translated as CASSEGTVGDNYGYTF.

Ten or more counts support this clonotype. The chain is built from TRBV14 and TRBJ1-6; D gene ambiguous. Germline V lookup: CDR1 SGHDN, CDR2 FVKESK. CDR3 length: 13 amino acids. The V end lost 1 base, the J end lost 9 bases, and 7 bases lay between the germline ends. This CDR3 is CASSQVRSSPLHF. CDR3 nucleotides: TGTGCCAGCAGCCAAGTGAGGAGTTCACCCCTCCACTTT.

There are many counts of this clonotype. CDR3 region: CASSLWGLVNTEAFF. DNA of the CDR3: TGTGCCAGCAGTTTGTGGGGCCTGGTGAACACTGAAGCTTTCTTT. This sequence joins TRBV28 and TRBJ1-1; tentatively, D is TRBD1 (5 bases). V shed 3 bases and J shed 0 bases, with 11 bases lying between them. The CDR3 is 15 residues long. Germline V gene data show CDR1 as MDHEN and CDR2 as SYDVKM.

This clonotype was counted many times. The chain employs TRBV5-5 and TRBJ2-3; possible D gene TRBD2, 5 bases. Germline V gene lookup returns CDR1 SGHKS and CDR2 YYEKEE (reference sequence). The CDR3 sequence is 17 residues long. V lost 2 bases, J lost 0 bases, and 16 bases lay in between. CDR3 nucleotides: TGTGCCAGCAGCTTTGGTGGGAGACAATTTAGCACAGATACGCAGTATTTT. Encoded protein: CASSFGGRQFSTDTQYF. Using reference TRBV5-5 and TRBJ2-3 for the parts outside the CDR3, the full variable domain is DAGVTQSPTHLIKTRGQQVTLRCSPISGHKSVSWYQQVLGQGPQFIFQYYEKEERGRGNFPDRFSARQFPNYSSELNVNALLLGDSALYLCASSFGGRQFSTDTQYFGPGTRLTVL.

This clonotype was counted many times. CDR3 sequence: CASSLFLGQSYEQYF. The CDR3 nucleotides are TGTGCCAGCAGTTTATTTCTAGGGCAGTCCTACGAGCAGTACTTC. The V gene is TRBV27, the J gene TRBJ2-7; D is ambiguous. With 1 base removed from V and 1 base from J, the gap between germline ends came to 11 bases. The CDR3 is 15 amino acids. Germline V CDR1 and CDR2: MNHEY, SMNVEV (reference sequence).

This clonotype was seen many times. This chain uses TRBV9 with TRBJ2-1, with D perhaps TRBD2 (5 bases). The CDR3 contains 17 residues. The V end lost 4 bases, the J end lost 8 bases, and 25 bases lay between the germline ends. Germline V CDR1 and CDR2: SGDLS, YYNGEE. The CDR3 region has the DNA TGTGCCAGCAGCCTCTCAGGTGGAGGACCCGTGACCGATGAGCAGTTCTTC. Protein: CASSLSGGGPVTDEQFF.

This chain uses TRBV15 with TRBJ2-2, with D possibly TRBD2 on 6 matching bases. Trimming took 6 bases from V and 1 from J, leaving 12 bases between them. CDR1 is LNHNV and CDR2 is YYDKDF in the germline V gene (reference sequence). The CDR3 extends over 15 amino acids. In nucleotides, the CDR3 is TGTGCCACCAGGGCCGGGAGCTTGAACACCGGGGAGCTGTTTTTT. It yields the protein CATRAGSLNTGELFF.

Comments on this clonotype: A much more abundant neighbour one base away suggests this may be a read error. The V and J genes are TRBV24-1 and TRBJ2-5, with D perhaps being TRBD1 or TRBD2 (5 bases each). This CDR3 comprises 14 residues. Germline assignment: CDR1 KGHDR and CDR2 SFDVKD. The CDR3 spells CAISVIGDGETQYF. CDR3 nucleotides: TGTGCCATCAGTGTAATAGGGGACGGGGAGACCCAGTACTTC.

The chain employs TRBV20-1 and TRBJ2-2; D unresolved. Per the germline V gene, CDR1 is DFQATT and CDR2 is SNEGSKA (reference sequence). The V end was cut by 0 bases, the J end by 4 bases, with 0 bases between. The CDR3 length is 11 residues. CDR3 region: CSARDTGELFF. The CDR3 coding sequence is TGCAGTGCTAGAGACACCGGGGAGCTGTTTTTT.

Many counts were recorded for this clonotype. The chain joins TRBV30 to TRBJ1-2, with D possibly matching TRBD1 (5 bases). Trimming cost V 0 bases and J 1 base, with 9 bases left between them. There are 14 residues in the CDR3. Germline V gives CDR1 GTSNPN, CDR2 SVGIG (reference sequence). The CDR3 here is CAWSVGGVNYGYTF. The CDR3 DNA sequence: TGTGCCTGGAGTGTTGGAGGGGTTAACTATGGCTACACCTTC.

This clonotype was counted at least ten times. V is TRBV30 and J is TRBJ2-1; 10 positions match TRBD2. Germline trimming cut 4 bases from V and 10 bases from J; bases unmatched to any gene: 4. The CDR3 extends over 12 amino acids. In germline, CDR1 is GTSNPN, CDR2 SVGIG (reference sequence). CDR3 sequence reads: CAWTPAGGEQFF. In nucleotides, the CDR3 is TGTGCCTGGACCCCAGCGGGAGGGGAGCAGTTCTTC.